Listed below are T cell receptor beta chains from one sample, sequenced in a study of T cells in Graves' hyperthyroidism and ophthalmopathy. TCRdb called the multiplex PCR reads again in MiXCR, with one record for every CDR3 protein. The sample records almost 500,000 distinct CDR3 sequences, about 22% being singletons. Specimen: blood. The source is a woman in her sixties or seventies with Graves' ophthalmopathy. CDR3s include the opening cysteine and the closing phenylalanine or tryptophan. D genes are given only for firm matches. Where a row states a size, it is once, few, many or the class of an expanded clone; other rows omit it.

size,V,J,D,DNA,CDR3
many,TRBV12-3/TRBV12-4,TRBJ1-5,TRBD1,TGTGCCAGCAGTTTAGGGACAGGGCAACAGCCCCAGCATTTT,CASSLGTGQQPQHF
.,TRBV6-2/TRBV6-3,TRBJ2-3,.,TGTGCCAGCAGTTACTCGGAGGTAGCGGATACGCAGTATTTT,CASSYSEVADTQYF
.,TRBV5-1,TRBJ1-3,.,TGCGCCAGCAGCTTAGGACACACAATCTCTGGAAACACCATATATTTT,CASSLGHTISGNTIYF
.,TRBV6-9,TRBJ2-7,TRBD2,TGTGCCAGCAGTTACCGGGGGGGAACCTACGAGAAGTACTTC,CASSYRGGTYEKYF
few,TRBV7-2,TRBJ2-7,.,TGTGCCAGCAGCTTAGGAGTAGCCTCCGAGCAGTACTTC,CASSLGVASEQYF
many,TRBV28,TRBJ2-7,TRBD2,TGTGCCAGCAGTATGTCGGGAGGGCCGAGGGAGCAGTACTTC,CASSMSGGPREQYF
.,TRBV5-1,TRBJ2-1,TRBD2,TGCGCCAGCAGCCTGGGACTAGCGGGAGCTTTTTACAATGAGCAGTTCTTC,CASSLGLAGAFYNEQFF
.,TRBV7-8,TRBJ2-5,TRBD2,TGTGCCAGCAGCCCATATTCCGGGACTAGCGGGAGCGGTTTATACTTC,CASSPYSGTSGSGLYF
.,TRBV19,TRBJ2-7,.,TGTGCCAGTAGTATTAAGGCAGGGACACTCTACGAGCAGTACTTC,CASSIKAGTLYEQYF
.,TRBV6-1,TRBJ2-6,.,TGTGCCAGCAGCAGAGGAGGGGGTCAGGCCAACGTCCTGACTTTC,CASSRGGGQANVLTF
.,TRBV6-1,TRBJ2-1,.,TGTGCCAGCAGAGGGGGTGGACCCTACAATGAGCAGTTCTTC,CASRGGGPYNEQFF
many,TRBV12-3/TRBV12-4,TRBJ1-5,.,TGTGCCAGCAGTTGGGGACTCAATCAGCCCCAGCATTTT,CASSWGLNQPQHF
.,TRBV13,TRBJ2-1,TRBD2,TGTGCCAGCAGCCTAGCGGCGTTGCAGTTCTTC,CASSLAALQFF
.,TRBV7-9,TRBJ2-4,.,TGTGCCAGCAGCCCAGACAGTATAGCCAAAAACATTCAGTACTTC,CASSPDSIAKNIQYF
few,TRBV28,TRBJ2-7,TRBD2,TGTGCCAGCAGTTTGAGCGGGAGGGCCTCCCTCGAGCAGTACTTC,CASSLSGRASLEQYF
once,TRBV6-4,TRBJ1-4,.,TGTGCCAGCAGCCCTCGGAGCGGTGAAAAACTGTTTTTT,CASSPRSGEKLFF
.,TRBV6-2/TRBV6-3,TRBJ1-4,.,TGTGCCAGCAGCCCCCGGGTTTTTAATGAAAAACTGTTTTTT,CASSPRVFNEKLFF
.,TRBV15,TRBJ1-2,.,TGTGCCACCAGCTTGGACCGCTATGGCTACACCTTC,CATSLDRYGYTF
.,TRBV20-1,TRBJ1-5,.,TGCAGTGCTAGGGGGGTTCGCAATCAGCCCCAGCATTTT,CSARGVRNQPQHF
.,TRBV9,TRBJ2-1,.,TGTGCCAGCAGCGTAGGACCTACCAGCTCCTACAATGAGCAGTTCTTC,CASSVGPTSSYNEQFF
once,TRBV29-1,TRBJ1-1,TRBD1,TGCAGCGTTGCCCAGGGGGGGAGGCGCGGCACTGAAGCTTTCTTT,CSVAQGGRRGTEAFF
.,TRBV20-1,TRBJ2-7,TRBD1,TGCAGTGCCCAACCTTCGGGACAGGGGGCTAAGTCCTACGAGCAGTACTTC,CSAQPSGQGAKSYEQYF
.,TRBV28,TRBJ2-5,.,TGTGCCAGCAGGCGGCTCATGTCGGAGACCCAGTACTTC,CASRRLMSETQYF
.,TRBV20-1,TRBJ2-2,TRBD1,TGCAGTGCTAGGCGACCGGGACAGCTGAACACCGGGGAGCTGTTTTTT,CSARRPGQLNTGELFF
.,TRBV3-1,TRBJ2-1,.,TGTGCCAGCAGCCAATACGGGCAGGGGAACAATGAGCAGTTCTTC,CASSQYGQGNNEQFF
few,TRBV6-1,TRBJ1-2,.,TGTGCCAGCAGGACAGTTTATGGCTACACCTTC,CASRTVYGYTF
.,TRBV19,TRBJ1-2,TRBD1,TGTGCCAGTAGTGTAACAGGGGTCTTTGGCTACACCTTC,CASSVTGVFGYTF
few,TRBV9,TRBJ2-1,TRBD2,TGTGCCAGCAGCGTAGTCTCTAGCGGTGCGCCACCGTACAATGAGCAGTTCTTC,CASSVVSSGAPPYNEQFF
once,TRBV6-5,TRBJ1-1,TRBD1,TGTGCCAGCAGGTATCGACAGGGTCCGAACACTGAAGCTTTCTTT,CASRYRQGPNTEAFF
many,TRBV15,TRBJ2-7,.,TGTGCCACCAGCAGAGACCCCAACTACGAGCAGTACTTC,CATSRDPNYEQYF
.,TRBV6-5,TRBJ2-7,.,TGTGCCAGCAGTTACCGTCGACTCGCCTACGAGCAGTACTTC,CASSYRRLAYEQYF
few,TRBV20-1,TRBJ1-6,.,TGCAGTGCTCACCCCCCGGGTTCACCCCTCCACTTT,CSAHPPGSPLHF
.,TRBV5-5,TRBJ1-1,.,TGTGCCAGCAGCTTGACCAGGGACCACACTGAAGCTTTCTTT,CASSLTRDHTEAFF
few,TRBV27,TRBJ2-1,.,TGTGCCAGCAGTTTAATTCTTTACAATGAGCAGTTCTTC,CASSLILYNEQFF
.,TRBV6-5,TRBJ1-6,.,TGTGCCAGCACTTGGGTTCAGGGGAATTCACCCCTCCACTTT,CASTWVQGNSPLHF
few,TRBV20-1,TRBJ2-4,.,TGCAGTGCTAGGGTGGGGGAAAACATTCAGTACTTC,CSARVGENIQYF
few,TRBV27,TRBJ1-2,.,TGTGCCAGCAGTCCCCGTCTACTCTATGGCTACACCTTC,CASSPRLLYGYTF
many,TRBV20-1,TRBJ2-3,.,TGCAGTGCCACTCTAGGTAGCACAGATACGCAGTATTTT,CSATLGSTDTQYF
few,TRBV7-6,TRBJ2-5,.,TGTGCCAGCAGCTTATCATCGCTGACCCAAGAGACCCAGTACTTC,CASSLSSLTQETQYF
few,TRBV9,TRBJ1-5,.,TGTGCCAGCAGCGTTCACACGAATCAGCCCCAGCATTTT,CASSVHTNQPQHF
many,TRBV6-2/TRBV6-3,TRBJ2-7,.,TGTGCCAGCAGCCGAAGCACCTACGAGCAGTACTTC,CASSRSTYEQYF
.,TRBV3-1,TRBJ2-5,.,TGTGCCAGCAGCCAAGATGCGGGACTGAAACTCCGAGGTGAGACCCAGTACTTC,CASSQDAGLKLRGETQYF
.,TRBV6-1,TRBJ1-5,.,TGTGCCAGCAGGGCCGTTATGGGTCAGCCCCAGCATTTT,CASRAVMGQPQHF
few,TRBV7-2,TRBJ2-1,.,TGTGCCAGCAGCTTAAGGGGAGTGGAGTTCTTC,CASSLRGVEFF
many,TRBV10-1,TRBJ1-2,TRBD1,TGCGCCAGCAGTTCGGGACAGTCGTATGGCTACACCTTC,CASSSGQSYGYTF
many,TRBV28,TRBJ1-1,TRBD1,TGTGCCAGCAGTTTTCTTCAGGGGGCCACTGAAGCTTTCTTT,CASSFLQGATEAFF
.,TRBV30,TRBJ1-1,.,TGTGCCTGGAGTTCTTACACTGAAGCTTTCTTT,CAWSSYTEAFF
few,TRBV12-3/TRBV12-4,TRBJ2-3,TRBD2,TGTGCCAGCAGTTTATGGACTAGCGGAGACTCCACAGATACGCAGTATTTT,CASSLWTSGDSTDTQYF
few,TRBV12-3/TRBV12-4,TRBJ2-3,.,TGTGCCAACAGTTTAATCGGTCGTAGCGCAGATACGCAGTATTTT,CANSLIGRSADTQYF
.,TRBV24-1,TRBJ1-2,.,TGTGCCGTGCAAACGGACAGTCCCTTCTATGGCTACACCTTC,CAVQTDSPFYGYTF
.,TRBV29-1,TRBJ2-5,TRBD1,TGCAGCGTAGGGCTTCCTGGGACAGAAGAGACCCAGTACTTC,CSVGLPGTEETQYF
many,TRBV2,TRBJ1-2,TRBD1,TGTGCCAGCAGTGCTGGACCACAGGGGAACTATGGCTACACCTTC,CASSAGPQGNYGYTF
many,TRBV11-2,TRBJ2-1,.,TGTGCCAGCAGCTTTAACGTTCTTGGGAATGAGCAGTTCTTC,CASSFNVLGNEQFF
many,TRBV28,TRBJ1-3,.,TGTGCCAGCACAACAGGGAGAGGAAACACCATATATTTT,CASTTGRGNTIYF
few,TRBV20-1,TRBJ2-1,.,TGCAGTGCTACCCCGAGACTAGGGGGAAATGAGCAGTTCTTC,CSATPRLGGNEQFF